Given below is one T cell receptor beta chain in context. What antigen it recognizes has not been identified. Per-nucleotide qualities are absent, and no much larger clonotype sits a single base away. Using the deep immunoSEQ assay, multiplex PCR amplified TCR CDR3 regions from genomic DNA. Extracted genomic DNA from each cell subset was distributed evenly across all wells of several immunoSEQ 96-well plates, and each plate was treated as a replicate. For sorted subsets, about 200 ng genomic DNA, equal to tens of thousands of T cell genomes, was loaded into each replicate PCR. The purified libraries were quantified using a Qubit 3.0 fluorometer, sized with a Bioanalyzer 2100, and then quantified again using the KAPA Library Quantification kit. Every immunoSEQ 96-well plate was sequenced on a separate single-read 150-cycle Illumina NextSeq 550 flow cell. Per the authors' processing: The immunoSEQ output contained only junctional sequences without quality scores, so filtering could not match that applied to full-length reads. Sequences were annotated with PyIR, a Python wrapper for IgBLAST v1.9, and V/J genes and CDR3 were assigned using IMGT germline references. Reads were removed for weak V/J assignments (E-value above 1e-6), missing CDR3, stop codons, out-of-frame junctions, or ambiguous translated residues. V3J clonotypes were defined by identical inferred V gene, J gene, and CDR3 amino acid sequence. The percentage overlap between two repertoires was calculated by dividing the number of shared unique clonotypes by the size of the smaller repertoire. Three approaches were used to assess repertoire richness: RTK rarefaction, the Chao1 estimator, and Recon v2.1 estimates of unobserved clonotypes. Generation probabilities for all TCRbeta clonotypes obtained by the gDNA method from a handful of donors were computed using OLGA. The table comes from immuneACCESS by way of TCRdb, which keeps in-frame sequences with V and J called. Part of the clones is missing from these tables; in studies checked, under half for an unresolved V gene and the rest for unknown reasons. V, J and clone size were drawn from that table, and D and trimming were deduced from the DNA. The sample profile shows around 1.5 million clones; 98% of them were found once. The ten largest clones capture 0.4% to 0.45% of the sample.

The CDR3 measures 14 amino acids from cysteine to phenylalanine. The retained sequence is limited to the CDR3, 42 bases, with the frame set at the first base. Trimming removed 5 bases from V and 0 bases from J; the gene matches leave 4 bases unexplained. CDR1 is given as SEHNR and CDR2 as FQNEAQ, both from the germline V gene (reference sequence). The donors were healthy, HIV-negative adults with no recently reported acute infections or vaccinations. Every donor was a Caucasian adult living in Nashville, Tennessee, USA. CD4+ T cells were enriched through magnetic negative selection, after which naive cells were positively selected on CD45RA and the remaining negative fraction served as the memory subset. Blood was collected by leukapheresis, and PBMCs were isolated by Ficoll-Histopaque density gradient centrifugation and then cryopreserved in liquid nitrogen vapor phase. Analytical flow cytometry was used to check the purity and quantity of every magnetically sorted T cell population. From each sorted fraction, genomic DNA was isolated and quantified by UV absorbance on a Nanodrop 2000c.

This entry belongs to a study of shared clonotypes between healthy human individuals (TCRdb year 2020). For context, the study as a whole: Three men and a couple of women, aged 18 to 49 years, made up the cohort. To estimate repertoire size and how much clonotypes are shared between individuals, the study performed deep sequencing of blood TCR repertoires from about five healthy adults. Different laboratories and diverse techniques were used to prepare libraries and sequence TCR repertoires, to increase sequencing depth and limit assay-specific biases. For each donor, CD4 naive and CD4 memory were each run on three plates, CD8 naive on two plates, and CD8 memory on one plate. Each donor's leukapheresis produced roughly between about 0.8 and 10 billion PBMCs. On the study overall, not on this receptor specifically: Incomplete sequencing was indicated by rarefaction of sorted-subset datasets, despite the large sequencing depth. Across a handful of donors, approximately 5% of naive CD4, roughly 3.5% of naive CD8, around 2.5% of memory CD4, and 0.4% to 0.45% of memory CD8 clonotypes were shared. Pairwise subsampling led to the expectation that sequencing depth would affect the degree of clonotype sharing among donors. Sampling was limited to blood, and TCR repertoires in tissue likely differ from TCR repertoires in blood. Estimated clonotype richness was generally larger for naive than for memory subsets. The small number of donors limited the genetic and exposure-history diversity represented. Compared with non-shared clonotypes, clonotypes shared by all four sorted-subset donors had higher generation probabilities.

The sequence derives from a man aged 25 to 40 in good health. Sequences were obtained from naive CD4+ T cells sorted from blood. What the cell subset or site label conveys for this sample: CD45RA+ positively selected. The rearrangement joined TRBV7-9 to TRBJ2-7, and TRBD1 aligns with 7 junction nucleotides. The bases read TGTGCCAGCAGCCCCCGGGACAGCTCCTACGAGCAGTACTTC. Translated, it reads CASSPRDSSYEQYF.